This TCR beta chain was sequenced for a study of T cell repertoires in cytomegalovirus infection. Findings of the study overall: Frequencies of public TCR beta families were cumulated, and this identified carriers of CMV plus the relevant HLA.

In this sample, this clonotype turned up many times. The antigen remains undetermined. Germline loops: CDR1 SGHVS, CDR2 FNYEAQ. V was pared by 5 bases and J by 0 bases, with 16 bases between. The CDR3 sequence is 16 residues long. TCRdb redid the calling of the reads with MiXCR, one entry per CDR3 protein. The repertoire holds about 900,000 distinct CDR3 sequences, with around 32% as singletons. Sequencing was performed on cultured CD8+ T cells from PBMCs, taken from culture after CMV antigen stimulation. The TCR was taken from a human donor in good health (CMV status not recorded). Some clones in this sample may be carry-over from other donors' samples. The genes are TRBV7-6 and TRBJ2-5, with a weak D call TRBD2 (7 bases). CDR3 sequence reads: CASSLGGGLYQETQYF. CDR3 nucleotides: TGTGCCAGCAGCCTTGGGGGGGGCCTGTACCAAGAGACCCAGTACTTC.